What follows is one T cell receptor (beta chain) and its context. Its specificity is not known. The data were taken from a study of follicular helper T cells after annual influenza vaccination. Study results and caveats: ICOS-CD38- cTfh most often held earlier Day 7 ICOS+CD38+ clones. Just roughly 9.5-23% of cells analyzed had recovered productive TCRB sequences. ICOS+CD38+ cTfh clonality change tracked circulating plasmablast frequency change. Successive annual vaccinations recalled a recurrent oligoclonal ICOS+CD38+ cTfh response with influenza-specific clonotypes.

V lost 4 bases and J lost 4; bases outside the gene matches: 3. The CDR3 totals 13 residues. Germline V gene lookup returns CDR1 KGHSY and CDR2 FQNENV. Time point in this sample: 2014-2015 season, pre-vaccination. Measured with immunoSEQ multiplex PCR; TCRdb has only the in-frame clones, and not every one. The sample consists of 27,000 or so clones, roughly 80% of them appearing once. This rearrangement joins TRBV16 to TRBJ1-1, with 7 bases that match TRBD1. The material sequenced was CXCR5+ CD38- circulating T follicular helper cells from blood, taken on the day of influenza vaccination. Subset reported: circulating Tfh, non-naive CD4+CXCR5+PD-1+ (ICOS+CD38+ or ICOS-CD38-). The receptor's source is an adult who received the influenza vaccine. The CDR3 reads CASSPNRGTEAFF. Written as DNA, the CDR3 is TGTGCCAGCAGCCCCAACAGGGGCACTGAAGCTTTCTTT. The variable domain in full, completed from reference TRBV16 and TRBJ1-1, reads GEEVAQTPKHLVRGEGQKAKLYCAPIKGHSYVFWYQQVLKNEFKFLISFQNENVFDETGMPKERFSAKCLPNSPCSLEIQATKLEDSAVYFCASSPNRGTEAFFGQGTRLTVV.